This T cell receptor (beta chain) originates from a study of PD-L1 blockade in urothelial cancer. At the level of the study: Bladder-origin urothelial cancer in males covered most of the roughly 29 patients. Analysis of blood occurred 3 weeks (second dose) and 6 weeks after treatment start. T cells numbered a median of around 140,000 in the blood samples.

This table comes from immunoSEQ multiplex PCR, and its TCRdb copy is limited to in-frame clones, with some not included. Of tens of thousands of clones in the sample, roughly nine tenths were seen once. This CDR3 spans 14 amino acids. Trimming shortened V by 7 bases and J by 0 bases, and 13 bases separated the two germline ends. Germline V gives CDR1 SGHRS, CDR2 YFSETQ. Each patient presented with locally advanced or metastatic urothelial carcinoma. The rearrangement uses TRBV5-1 and TRBJ1-2, with unresolved D. Sequenced material: PBMCs, taken around atezolizumab (anti-PD-L1) treatment. This receptor was obtained from a woman aged 70-85 years with urothelial cancer. The CDR3 DNA is TGCGCCAGCTCCCGGGAGGTTCCTAACTATGGCTACACCTTC. As protein: CASSREVPNYGYTF.